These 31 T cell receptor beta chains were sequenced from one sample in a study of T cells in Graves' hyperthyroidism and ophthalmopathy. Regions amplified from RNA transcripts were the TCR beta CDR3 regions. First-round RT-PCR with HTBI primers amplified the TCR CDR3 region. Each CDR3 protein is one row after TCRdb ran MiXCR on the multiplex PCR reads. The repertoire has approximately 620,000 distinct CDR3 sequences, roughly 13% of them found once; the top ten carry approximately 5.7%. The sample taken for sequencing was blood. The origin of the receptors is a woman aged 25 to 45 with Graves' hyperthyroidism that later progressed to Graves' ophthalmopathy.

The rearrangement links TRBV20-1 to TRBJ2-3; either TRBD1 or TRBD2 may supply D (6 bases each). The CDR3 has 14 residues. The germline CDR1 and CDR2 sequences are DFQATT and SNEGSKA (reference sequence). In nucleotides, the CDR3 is TGCAGCGGCGACGGGGGCGAGGGCACAGATACGCAGTATTTT. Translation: CSGDGGEGTDTQYF.

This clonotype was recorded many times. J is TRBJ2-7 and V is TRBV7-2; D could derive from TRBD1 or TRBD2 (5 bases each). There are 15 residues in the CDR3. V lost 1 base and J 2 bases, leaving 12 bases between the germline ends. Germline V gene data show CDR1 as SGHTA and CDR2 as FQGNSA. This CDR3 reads CASSLGGGQTYEQYF. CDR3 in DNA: TGTGCCAGCAGCTTAGGGGGCGGGCAAACCTACGAGCAGTACTTC. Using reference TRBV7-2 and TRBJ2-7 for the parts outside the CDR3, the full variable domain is GAGVSQSPSNKVTEKGKDVELRCDPISGHTALYWYRQSLGQGLEFLIYFQGNSAPDKSGLPSDRFSAERTGGSVSTLTIQRTQQEDSAVYLCASSLGGGQTYEQYFGPGTRLTVT.

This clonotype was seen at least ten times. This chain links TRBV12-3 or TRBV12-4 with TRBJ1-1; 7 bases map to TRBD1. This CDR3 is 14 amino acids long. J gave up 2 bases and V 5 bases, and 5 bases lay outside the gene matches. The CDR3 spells CASSGQAVNTEAFF. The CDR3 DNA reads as TGTGCCAGCAGTGGACAGGCTGTAAACACTGAAGCTTTCTTT.

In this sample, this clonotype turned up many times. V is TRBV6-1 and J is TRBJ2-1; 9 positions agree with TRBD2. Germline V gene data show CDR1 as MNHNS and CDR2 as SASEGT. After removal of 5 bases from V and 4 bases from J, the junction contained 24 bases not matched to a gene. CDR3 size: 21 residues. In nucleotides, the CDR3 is TGTGCCAGCAGTTACGTACTAGCGGGTCCCCGGGTATACGGGGGATACAATGAGCAGTTCTTC. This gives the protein CASSYVLAGPRVYGGYNEQFF.

The CDR3 reads CASSQGGRVRGQNEQFF. The CDR3 DNA reads as TGTGCCAGCAGCCAAGGCGGGAGGGTCCGGGGTCAGAATGAGCAGTTCTTC. The chain is built from TRBV3-1 and TRBJ2-1; TRBD2 agrees at 9 bases. The trim removed 1 base at V and 7 bases at J, leaving 11 bases unmatched. The CDR3 contains 17 residues. Germline CDR1 LGHDT, CDR2 YNNKEL (reference sequence).

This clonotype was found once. CDR3 region: CSASRGLIYF. Written as DNA, the CDR3 is TGCAGTGCCAGCCGAGGACTCATATATTTT. The chain couples TRBV20-1 to TRBJ1-3; D gene uncertain. The ends were cut back, 6 bases at V and 12 bases at J, with 12 bases in the middle. Germline CDR1 is DFQATT and CDR2 is SNEGSKA (reference sequence). The CDR3 contains 10 residues.

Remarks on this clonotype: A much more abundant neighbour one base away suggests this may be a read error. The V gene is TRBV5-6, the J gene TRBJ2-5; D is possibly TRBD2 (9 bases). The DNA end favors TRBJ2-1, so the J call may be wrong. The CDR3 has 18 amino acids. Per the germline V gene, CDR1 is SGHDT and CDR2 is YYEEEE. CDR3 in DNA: TGTGCCAGCAGCTCCCGGACAGGGACTAGCCGGGTACAAGAGACCCAGTTCTTC. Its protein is CASSSRTGTSRVQETQFF.

DNA of the CDR3: TGTGCCAGCAGCCAGACGGGGGAAGCCTACAATGAGCAGTTCTTC. This sequence encodes CASSQTGEAYNEQFF. This chain links TRBV6-1 with TRBJ2-1; possibly TRBD2 for D (6 bases). The germline CDR1 and CDR2 sequences are MNHNS and SASEGT. There are 15 residues in the CDR3. Trimming removed 6 bases from V and 2 bases from J, with 14 bases in between.

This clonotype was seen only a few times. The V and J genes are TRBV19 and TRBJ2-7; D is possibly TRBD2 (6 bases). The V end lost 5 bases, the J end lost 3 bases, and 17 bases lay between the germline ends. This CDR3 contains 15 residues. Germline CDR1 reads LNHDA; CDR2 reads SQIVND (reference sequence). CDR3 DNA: TGTGCCAGTAGTGCGGGGACCCTATCGCGCTACGAGCAGTACTTC. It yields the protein CASSAGTLSRYEQYF.

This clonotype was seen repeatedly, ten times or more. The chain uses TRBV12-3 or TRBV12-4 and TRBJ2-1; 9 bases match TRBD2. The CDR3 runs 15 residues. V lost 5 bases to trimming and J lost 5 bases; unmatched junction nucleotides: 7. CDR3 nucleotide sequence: TGTGCCAGCAGTAAGGTGGCGGGAGGGAACAATGAGCAGTTCTTC. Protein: CASSKVAGGNNEQFF.

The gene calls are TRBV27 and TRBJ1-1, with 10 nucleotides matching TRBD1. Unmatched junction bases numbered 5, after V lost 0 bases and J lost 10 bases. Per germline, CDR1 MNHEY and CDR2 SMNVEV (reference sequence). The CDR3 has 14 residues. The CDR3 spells CASSLSTGGQSAFF. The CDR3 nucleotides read TGTGCCAGCAGTTTATCGACAGGGGGCCAATCAGCTTTCTTT.

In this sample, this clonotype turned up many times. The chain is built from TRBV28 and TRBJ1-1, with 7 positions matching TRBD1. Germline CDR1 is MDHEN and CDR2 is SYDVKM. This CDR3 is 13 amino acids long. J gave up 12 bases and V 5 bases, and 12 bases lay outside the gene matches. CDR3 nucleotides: TGTGCCAGCAGTCAAAGCATGACAGGGCTAACTTTCTTT. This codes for CASSQSMTGLTFF.

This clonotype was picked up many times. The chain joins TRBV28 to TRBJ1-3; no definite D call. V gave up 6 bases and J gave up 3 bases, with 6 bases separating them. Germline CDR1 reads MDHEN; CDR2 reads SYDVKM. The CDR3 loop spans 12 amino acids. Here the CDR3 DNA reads TGTGCCAGCAGGGGTAGTGGAAACACCATATATTTT. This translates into CASRGSGNTIYF. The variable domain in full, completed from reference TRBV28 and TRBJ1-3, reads DVKVTQSSRYLVKRTGEKVFLECVQDMDHENMFWYRQDPGLGLRLIYFSYDVKMKEKGDIPEGYSVSREKKERFSLILESASTNQTSMYLCASRGSGNTIYFGEGSWLTVV.

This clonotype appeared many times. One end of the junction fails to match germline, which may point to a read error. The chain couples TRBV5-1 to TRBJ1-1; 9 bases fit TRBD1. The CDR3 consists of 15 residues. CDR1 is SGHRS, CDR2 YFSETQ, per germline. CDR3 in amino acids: CASSLRGQGNTEAFF. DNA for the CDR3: TGTGCCAGCAGCTTACGGGGACAGGGGAACACTGAAGCTTTCTTT.

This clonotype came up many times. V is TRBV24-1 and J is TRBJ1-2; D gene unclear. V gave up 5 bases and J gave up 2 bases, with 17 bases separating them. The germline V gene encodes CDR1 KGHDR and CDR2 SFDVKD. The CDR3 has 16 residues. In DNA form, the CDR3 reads TGTGCCACCAGTGCCCCCTCGGGTGGCGGCAACTATGGCTACACCTTC. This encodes CATSAPSGGGNYGYTF.

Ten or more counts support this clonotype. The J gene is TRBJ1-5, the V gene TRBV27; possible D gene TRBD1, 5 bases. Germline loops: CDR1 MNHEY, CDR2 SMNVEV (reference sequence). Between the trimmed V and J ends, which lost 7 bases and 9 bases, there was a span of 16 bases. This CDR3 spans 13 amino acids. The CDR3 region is CASTRREVWPQHF. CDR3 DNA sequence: TGTGCCAGCACCCGCAGGGAAGTATGGCCCCAGCATTTT.

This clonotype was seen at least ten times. The CDR3 loop is CASSSRDRDEQYF. In DNA, the CDR3 is TGTGCCAGCAGTTCCAGGGACAGGGACGAGCAGTACTTC. The chain couples TRBV12-3 or TRBV12-4 to TRBJ2-7; 9 bases match TRBD1. With 4 bases clipped from V and 5 bases from J, the junction kept 3 bases outside the gene matches. The CDR3 sequence is 13 residues long.

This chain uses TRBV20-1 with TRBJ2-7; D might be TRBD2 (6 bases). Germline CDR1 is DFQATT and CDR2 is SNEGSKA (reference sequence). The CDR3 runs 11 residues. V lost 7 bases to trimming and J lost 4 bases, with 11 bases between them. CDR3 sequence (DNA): TGCAGTGTGACGGCGGGGTACGAGCAGTACTTC. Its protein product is CSVTAGYEQYF.

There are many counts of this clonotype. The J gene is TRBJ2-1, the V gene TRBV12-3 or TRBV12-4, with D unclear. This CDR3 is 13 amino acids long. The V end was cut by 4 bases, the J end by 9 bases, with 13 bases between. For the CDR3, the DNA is TGTGCCAGCAGTTCCCCCCATGGGTCTGAGCAGTTCTTC. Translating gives CASSSPHGSEQFF.

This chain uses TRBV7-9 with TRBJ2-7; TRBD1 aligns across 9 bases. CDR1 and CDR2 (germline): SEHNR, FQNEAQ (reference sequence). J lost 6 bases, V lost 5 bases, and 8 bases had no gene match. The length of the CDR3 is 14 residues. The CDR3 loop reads CASSRTGAPSEQYF. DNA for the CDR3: TGTGCCAGCAGCCGGACAGGGGCTCCCTCCGAGCAGTACTTC.

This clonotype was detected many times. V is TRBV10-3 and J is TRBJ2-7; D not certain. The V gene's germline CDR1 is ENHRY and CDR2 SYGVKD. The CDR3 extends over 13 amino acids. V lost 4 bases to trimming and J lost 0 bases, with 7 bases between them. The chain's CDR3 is CAISGATSYEQYF. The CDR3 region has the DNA TGTGCCATCAGTGGGGCCACCTCCTACGAGCAGTACTTC.

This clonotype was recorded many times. CDR3 sequence reads: CASSSGAVLSGANVLTF. CDR3 bases: TGTGCCAGCAGCTCCGGGGCCGTACTCTCTGGGGCCAACGTCCTGACTTTC. The J gene is TRBJ2-6, the V gene TRBV6-2 or TRBV6-3, with D perhaps TRBD1 or TRBD2 (5 bases each). The CDR3 has 17 amino acids. Trimming removed 6 bases at V and 0 bases at J, with 15 bases between. The germline CDR1 and CDR2 sequences are MNHEY and SVGEGT.

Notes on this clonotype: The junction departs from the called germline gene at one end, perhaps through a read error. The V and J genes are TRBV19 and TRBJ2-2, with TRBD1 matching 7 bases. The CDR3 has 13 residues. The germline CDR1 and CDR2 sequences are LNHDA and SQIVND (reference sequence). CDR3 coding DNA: TGTACCAGTAAGGGGGCAGGGATCGGGGAGCTGTTTTTT. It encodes CTSKGAGIGELFF.

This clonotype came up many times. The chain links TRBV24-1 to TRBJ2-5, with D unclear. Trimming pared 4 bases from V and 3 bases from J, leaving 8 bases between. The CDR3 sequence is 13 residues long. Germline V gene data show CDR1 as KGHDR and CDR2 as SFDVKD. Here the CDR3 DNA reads TGTGCCACCAGTGAAGGGCCCGAAGAGACCCAGTACTTC. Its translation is CATSEGPEETQYF.

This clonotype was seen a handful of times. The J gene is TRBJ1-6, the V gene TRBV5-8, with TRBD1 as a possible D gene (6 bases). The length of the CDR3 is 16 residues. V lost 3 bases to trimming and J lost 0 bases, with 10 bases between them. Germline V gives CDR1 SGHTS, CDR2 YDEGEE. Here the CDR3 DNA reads TGTGCCAGCAGCTCAGGACAGAGCTCCTATAATTCACCCCTCCACTTT. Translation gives CASSSGQSSYNSPLHF.

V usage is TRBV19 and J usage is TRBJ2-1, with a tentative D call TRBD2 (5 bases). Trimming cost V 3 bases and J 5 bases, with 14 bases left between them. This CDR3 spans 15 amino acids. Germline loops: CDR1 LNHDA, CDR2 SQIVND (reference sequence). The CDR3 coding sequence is TGTGCCAGTAGTATGCGGGCAGGAGGAAACAATGAGCAGTTCTTC. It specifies CASSMRAGGNNEQFF.

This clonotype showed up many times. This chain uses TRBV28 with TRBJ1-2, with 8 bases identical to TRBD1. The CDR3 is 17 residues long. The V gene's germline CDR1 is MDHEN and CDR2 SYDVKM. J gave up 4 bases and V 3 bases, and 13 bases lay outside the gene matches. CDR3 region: CASSFGTGPEGFYGYTF. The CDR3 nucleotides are TGTGCCAGCAGTTTCGGGACAGGACCTGAGGGTTTCTATGGCTACACCTTC.

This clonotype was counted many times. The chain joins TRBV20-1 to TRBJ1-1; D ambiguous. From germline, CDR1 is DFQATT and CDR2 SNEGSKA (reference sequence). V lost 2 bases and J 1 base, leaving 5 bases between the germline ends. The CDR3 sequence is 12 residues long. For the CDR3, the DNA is TGCAGTGCTAGAAAAGAGAACACTGAAGCTTTCTTT. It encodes CSARKENTEAFF.

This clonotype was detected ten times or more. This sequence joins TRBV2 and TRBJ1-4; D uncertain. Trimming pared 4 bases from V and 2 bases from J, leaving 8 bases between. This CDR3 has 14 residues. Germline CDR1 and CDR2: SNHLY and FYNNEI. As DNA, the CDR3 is TGTGCCAGCAGTGCGGAGGTGACTAATGAAAAACTGTTTTTT. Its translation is CASSAEVTNEKLFF.

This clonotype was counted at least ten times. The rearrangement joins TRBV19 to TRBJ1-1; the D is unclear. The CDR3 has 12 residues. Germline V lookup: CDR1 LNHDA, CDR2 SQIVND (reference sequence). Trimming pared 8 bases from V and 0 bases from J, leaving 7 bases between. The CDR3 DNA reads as TGTGCCAGTGGAAAGGTGAACACTGAAGCTTTCTTT. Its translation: CASGKVNTEAFF.

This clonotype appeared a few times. This chain's CDR3 is CASSVEPGTTEAFF. CDR3 DNA: TGTGCCAGCAGCGTAGAACCAGGGACTACTGAAGCTTTCTTT. The V gene is TRBV9, the J gene TRBJ1-1, with D possibly TRBD1 on 5 matching bases. Trimming shortened V by 0 bases and J by 5 bases, and 11 bases separated the two germline ends. Germline-derived CDR1 and CDR2 are SGDLS and YYNGEE. This CDR3 comprises 14 residues.